Below, 8 T cell receptor beta chains from the same sample are listed, as sequenced in a study of human T cells and chemical hapten exposure (dated by TCRdb to about 2021). Explained via the paper, the time point label denotes: pre-sensitization, week 0. Interpreted using the paper, the treatment or condition label stands for: therapeutic diphenylcyclopropenone sensitization with weekly scalp DPC. Total RNA was isolated from unfractionated whole blood collected in Tempus Blood RNA tubes. Library preparation used RACE. Sequencing took place on a NextSeq 500. TCRdb redid the processing of the public reads, applying fastp at Q25 and MiXCR, and retained in-frame beta chains. Entries that share a CDR3 protein sequence are merged under the most common genes and DNA. The sample has tens of thousands of distinct CDR3 sequences on record, roughly 12% of them singletons. Clones ranked in the top ten supply approximately 1.9% of the sample.

The material was whole blood, obtained in connection with sensitization to the hapten diphenylcyclopropenone (DPC). All receptors derive from a woman between 40 and 55 years old with alopecia areata. Some clones in this sample may be carry-over from other donors' samples.

This clonotype has ten or more counts. The chain is built from TRBV29-1 and TRBJ2-3; 7 positions match TRBD1. Germline values: CDR1 SQVTM, CDR2 ANQGSEA. The CDR3 is 13 amino acids. Germline trimming cut 7 bases from V and 2 bases from J; bases unmatched to any gene: 6. CDR3 region: CSGTQGFTDTQYF. For the CDR3, the DNA is TGCAGCGGGACACAGGGGTTCACAGATACGCAGTATTTT.

The genes are TRBV28 and TRBJ2-7, with D unresolved. Germline V gene data show CDR1 as MDHEN and CDR2 as SYDVKM. The germline V and J ends were trimmed by 6 bases and 2 bases, with 5 bases remaining between them. This CDR3 spans 11 amino acids. CDR3 sequence (DNA): TGTGCCAGCAGATCTACCTACGAGCAGTACTTC. Translating it yields CASRSTYEQYF. Drawing the rest from reference TRBV28 and TRBJ2-7, the complete variable domain is DVKVTQSSRYLVKRTGEKVFLECVQDMDHENMFWYRQDPGLGLRLIYFSYDVKMKEKGDIPEGYSVSREKKERFSLILESASTNQTSMYLCASRSTYEQYFGPGTRLTVT.

This clonotype was counted a few times. The chain employs TRBV18 and TRBJ2-2; D remains unclear. The CDR3 extends over 15 amino acids. Deletions cut 6 bases from V and 5 bases from J, with 16 bases between. CDR1 and CDR2 from the germline V gene are KGHSH and LQKENI. CDR3 in amino acids: CASSLRTVRTGELFF. The CDR3 nucleotides read TGTGCCAGCTCGCTCCGGACGGTCCGGACCGGGGAGCTGTTTTTT.

To note about this clonotype: One end of the junction varies from germline; a read error may be responsible. This sequence joins TRBV5-1 and TRBJ2-3; D possibly corresponds to TRBD1 (6 bases). CDR1 and CDR2 from the germline V gene are SGHRS and YFSETQ. The CDR3 is 12 residues long. The CDR3: CTSSFRGDTQYF. CDR3 in DNA: TGCACCAGCAGTTTCAGGGGAGATACGCAGTATTTT.

This clonotype was observed many times. This chain links TRBV4-3 with TRBJ1-5; D uncertain. The CDR3 sequence is 14 residues long. Germline V gene data show CDR1 as LGHNA and CDR2 as YSLEER. Trimming pared 2 bases from V and 4 bases from J, leaving 9 bases between. CDR3 in amino acids: CASSQNPYNQPQHF. The DNA of the CDR3 is TGCGCCAGCAGCCAAAACCCGTATAATCAGCCCCAGCATTTT.

This clonotype was seen at least ten times. The chain is built from TRBV7-2 and TRBJ1-2; D may be TRBD1 (6 bases). The CDR3 extends over 13 amino acids. V lost 5 bases to trimming and J lost 8 bases, with 15 bases between them. Per germline, CDR1 SGHTA and CDR2 FQGNSA. The CDR3 protein is CASSPWTEGGYTF. The CDR3 DNA sequence: TGTGCCAGCAGCCCGTGGACAGAAGGGGGCTACACCTTC.

Ten or more counts support this clonotype. V is TRBV29-1 and J is TRBJ2-7, with TRBD1 matching over 7 bases. CDR1 and CDR2 (germline): SQVTM, ANQGSEA. V was clipped by 7 bases and J by 3 bases; unmatched bases: 3. The CDR3 is 11 amino acids. As DNA, the CDR3 is TGCAGCGGGGGACAGTACTACGAGCAGTACTTC. Translating gives CSGGQYYEQYF.

This chain links TRBV10-3 with TRBJ2-7; 9 bases map to TRBD1. With V trimmed by 6 bases and J by 6 bases, 6 bases remained unmatched. Germline CDR1 and CDR2: ENHRY and SYGVKD. The CDR3 is made up of 13 amino acids. For the CDR3, the DNA is TGTGCCATCAGGCCCGGGACAGGGCTCGAGCAGTACTTC. Translating gives CAIRPGTGLEQYF.